This T cell receptor (beta chain) stems from a study of PD-1 blockade in classical Hodgkin lymphoma (dated by TCRdb to about 2020). Looking at the study overall: Nivolumab dosing was 3 mg/kg intravenously every 2 weeks, continuing until either disease progression or unacceptable toxicity. The study used TCR beta sequencing and CyTOF to define a peripheral blood immune signature of response to PD-1 blockade in classical Hodgkin lymphoma. The research as a whole found: Lower diversity was seen in patients whose nivolumab began less than 1 year after ASCT, and these patients were left out of later analyses so that immune reconstitution would not confound the results. The study was restricted to a single clinical trial cohort, and the causes of repertoire differences, possibly disease activity or prior therapy, were left undefined. Baseline TCR diversity was reported to be lower in newly diagnosed patients than in healthy donors and to be lower still in relapsed/refractory patients. CD4+ but not CD8+ TCR diversity rose significantly by C4D1 (p=0.0027 vs p=0.16), most apparent in complete responders (p=0.02). Trial patients achieving complete response had baseline diversity similar to newly diagnosed patients, whereas partial responders and progressors had significantly lower diversity.

Genomic DNA was isolated using the Qiagen DNeasy kit from unsorted PBMCs as well as from negatively selected CD4+ and CD8+ fractions. Using primers that anneal to V and J segments, immunoSEQ multiplex PCR amplified the TCR beta CDR3 regions. A synthetic immune receptor repertoire was used to minimize amplification bias, and any residual bias was removed computationally once sequencing was done. On the authors' methods: Repertoire diversity was quantified as the Shannon entropy index using custom Python scripts. Unsorted, CD4+ and CD8+ repertoires were analyzed separately, except for combined analyses in which CD4+ and CD8+ sequences were merged in silico. Clonal expansion was defined as at least a 2-fold frequency increase after treatment relative to C1D1, with a pseudocount of 0.5 for undetected baseline clones. Singleton clones were defined as clones with 0 or 1 copy at C1D1, and non-singleton clones were defined as clones with 2 or more copies. Clones expanded in unsorted samples were assigned a CD4+, CD8+ or unknown annotation through matching of protein sequences in sorted samples from the same patient. Wilcoxon tests on paired samples were used to test changes in diversity from C1D1 to C4D1. In TCRdb, the immuneACCESS table is reduced to in-frame sequences with V and J assigned. These tables do not hold every clone; where another copy was compared, an unresolved V gene accounts for under half, and the others remain unexplained. From that table come the V and J calls and clone size; the DNA was used to work out D and trimming. This sample holds more than 20,000 clones; about 82% were observed only once. The ten largest clones add up to roughly a sixth of the sample.

In regard to this clone: It lacks a known antigen. Base qualities are not recorded, but no much larger clone differs from it by a single base.

Taken with the paper, the label for time point translates to: cycle 2 day 1 (C2D1) of nivolumab. All trial patients had relapsed after autologous stem cell transplantation, with cohorts A, B and C differing in prior brentuximab vedotin exposure. The trial cohort was composed of some 57 patients with relapsed/refractory classical Hodgkin lymphoma, for whom complete response, partial response or progressive disease was recorded as best overall response. Trial patients were treated with single-agent nivolumab in the multi-cohort phase II CheckMate 205 trial. An independent review committee assessed best overall response by applying the 2007 International Working Group response criteria. Trial PBMCs were collected immediately before nivolumab initiation (C1D1) and during therapy at cycle 2 day 1 and cycle 4 day 1. Peripheral blood was collected in 8 mL Vacutainer Cell Preparation Tubes, from which PBMCs were isolated by centrifugation and then cryopreserved.

Reading from cysteine to phenylalanine, the CDR3 counts 18 amino acids. The entry retains the CDR3 DNA only, 54 bases that are in frame from base 1. Germline trimming amounts to 5 bases on V and 5 bases on J, with 15 as the count of junction bases outside the gene matches. From a lookup of the germline V gene (reference sequence), CDR1 and CDR2 are SEHNR and FQNEAQ. The TCR sequence derives from a human donor with classical Hodgkin lymphoma. The rearranged segments are TRBV7-9 and TRBJ2-2, and TRBD1 matches 9 of the central bases. Material: peripheral blood mononuclear cells (PBMCs), obtained before the second cycle of nivolumab. In nucleotides, the sequence is TGTGCCAGCAGCCGGGACGATAACAGGGGGCGAAGGACCGGGGAGCTGTTTTTT. This codes for CASSRDDNRGRRTGELFF. Reference TRBV7-9 and TRBJ2-2 genes cover what lies past the CDR3, so the full variable domain is DTGVSQNPRHKITKRGQNVTFRCDPISEHNRLYWYRQTLGQGPEFLTYFQNEAQLEKSRLLSDRFSAERPKGSFSTLEIQRTEQGDSAMYLCASSRDDNRGRRTGELFFGEGSRLTVL.